This TCR beta chain is drawn from a study of cytomegalovirus exposure and HLA in healthy donors. Study background: An earlier analysis found roughly 100 million unique TCR beta sequences from around 180 million T cells. Study-level results: Cytomegalovirus association was assigned to about 150 TCR beta chains. The study had only CMV serostatus as immune exposure information.

Use of 60 Vbeta and 13 Jbeta primers characterized the PCR. Sequencing used immunoSEQ multiplex PCR; TCRdb keeps in-frame clones, though not all of them. The table has over 150,000 clones, roughly 79% seen once. In regard to this clone: Its specificity is unknown.

The trim removed 3 bases at V and 5 bases at J, leaving 5 bases unmatched. There are 16 residues in the CDR3. The V gene's germline CDR1 is SEHNR and CDR2 FQNEAQ (reference sequence). The rearrangement uses TRBV7-9 and TRBJ2-2; 11 nucleotides match TRBD1. What was sequenced was PBMCs. This clonotype was sampled from a woman in her late teens or twenties in good health and CMV-seronegative. The CDR3 nucleotides read TGTGCCAGCAGCTTCACCGGGACAGGGGGAACCGGGGAGCTGTTTTTT. Protein: CASSFTGTGGTGELFF.